The present TCR beta chain was sequenced within a study of CD8 T cells in Susac syndrome. Study-level information: When their blood was taken, patients with Susac syndrome were therapy-naive, taking corticosteroids, or taking intravenous immunoglobulin alone.

J was trimmed by 6 bases and V by 5 bases; bases with no gene match: 13. The CDR3 contains 15 residues. Germline V gene sequence: CDR1 DFQATT, CDR2 SNEGSKA (reference sequence). Reverse transcription of roughly 0.5 to 1 ug RNA used random hexamers. Via MiXCR, TCRdb re-called the immunoSEQ multiplex PCR reads, giving one row per CDR3 protein. The sample contains 150,000 to 200,000 distinct CDR3 sequences, approximately 95% of which appear only once. V is TRBV20-1 and J is TRBJ2-4; 7 bases agree with TRBD1. The source of this sequence is a human donor with Susac syndrome. Sequenced: CD8+ T cells from PBMCs. The CDR3 nucleotides are TGCAGTGCTTATTCCTCTGGACAGGTCAGAAACATTCAGTACTTC. This sequence encodes CSAYSSGQVRNIQYF.